These T cell receptor beta chains were read from a single sample in a study of metastatic and nonmetastatic thyroid tumors. Via MiXCR, TCRdb re-called the PCR reads. The table includes around 16,000 clones, about 34% detected once. The sequenced sample was tumor tissue. The receptors were sampled from a male donor with papillary thyroid cancer or a benign thyroid nodule (not recorded which). Some clones in this sample may be carry-over from other donors' samples. Each CDR3 is given with its conserved first and last residue. Each record gives: J gene, V gene, D gene, CDR3 length, clone size, CDR3 DNA, CDR3 protein. A D gene is named only where the DNA matches it firmly. Where a row states a size, it is once, few, many or the class of an expanded clone; other rows omit it.

>TRBJ1-2|TRBV6-1|.|12|few
TGTGCCAGCAGTGATGAGGGCTATGGCTACACCTTC
CASSDEGYGYTF
>TRBJ1-6|TRBV20-1|.|15|many
TGCAGTGCTAGAGAGGGGATTGGGCAGAATTCACCCCTCCACTTT
CSAREGIGQNSPLHF
>TRBJ1-4|TRBV9|.|15|medium-sized
TGTGCCAGCAGCGTGTCCGGTACCCCTAATGAAAAACTGTTTTTT
CASSVSGTPNEKLFF
>TRBJ2-2|TRBV12-3/TRBV12-4|TRBD2|14|.
TGTGCCGTTGGGCTAGCGGGGAATACCGGGGAGCTGTTTTTT
CAVGLAGNTGELFF
>TRBJ2-1|TRBV2|.|15|.
TGTGCCAGCAGCCGGGCCGGGCCCACCTACAATGAGCAGTTCTTC
CASSRAGPTYNEQFF
>TRBJ1-2|TRBV11-3|.|15|.
TGTGCCAGCAGCTCACCCCCGGACACCACGTTTGGGGTCACCTTC
CASSSPPDTTFGVTF
>TRBJ2-3|TRBV9|.|15|many
TGTGCCAGCAGCGTAGGGGTTCTTGGAACAGATACGCAGTATTTT
CASSVGVLGTDTQYF
>TRBJ2-3|TRBV28|.|15|many
TGTGCCAGCAGTGCCCCCGTGGGTTCGGTAGATACGCAGTATTTT
CASSAPVGSVDTQYF
>TRBJ1-5|TRBV3-1|.|15|.
TGTGCCAGCAGCCAAGGGGCGGGGTTCCATCAGCCCCAGCATTTT
CASSQGAGFHQPQHF
>TRBJ2-7|TRBV6-5|TRBD1|17|.
TGTGCCAGCAGTTACTCTGGCGAGAGACAGGGGGCCTACGAGCAGTACTTC
CASSYSGERQGAYEQYF
>TRBJ1-1|TRBV5-5|.|16|.
TGTGCCAGCAGCTCTGGGGTGCGGTGGCCTAGCACTGAAGCTTTCTTT
CASSSGVRWPSTEAFF
>TRBJ2-1|TRBV13|TRBD2|15|many
TGTGCCAGCGGGATAGCGGGGAGGACCCACAATGAGCAGCTCTTC
CASGIAGRTHNEQLF
>TRBJ1-4|TRBV6-2/TRBV6-3|.|12|.
TGTGCCAGCAGTTACTCGGGCTCTTCGTGGTTTTTT
CASSYSGSSWFF
>TRBJ2-7|TRBV13|.|15|.
TGTGCCAGCAGCTTAGTACTCTATTCCTTCTACGAGCAGTACTTC
CASSLVLYSFYEQYF
>TRBJ2-7|TRBV15|.|16|many
TGTGCCACCAGCAGAGACAAAGGCGACCTCTCCTACGAGCAGTACTTC
CATSRDKGDLSYEQYF
>TRBJ2-2|TRBV6-9|.|14|few
TGTGCTAGCAGTGAGGTGGGGGATACCGGGGAGCTGTTTTTT
CASSEVGDTGELFF
>TRBJ1-4|TRBV15|.|16|few
TGTGCCACCAGCATAGATCCCCCGGGGGGTCGAGAAAAACTGTTTTTT
CATSIDPPGGREKLFF
>TRBJ1-5|TRBV5-1|.|15|medium-sized
TGCGCCAGCAGCTTGGGTGACTTGCCCAATCAGCCCCAGCATTTT
CASSLGDLPNQPQHF
>TRBJ1-1|TRBV6-5|.|13|.
TGTGCCAGCAGTTTGGCCCCAGTCACTGAAGCTTTCTTT
CASSLAPVTEAFF
>TRBJ1-4|TRBV28|.|13|.
TGTGCCAGCAGTCGACGGGTCGCTGAAAAACTGTTTTTT
CASSRRVAEKLFF
>TRBJ2-7|TRBV20-1|.|13|.
TGCAGTGCTAGGTCGGGGGAACCCTACGAGCAGTACTTC
CSARSGEPYEQYF
>TRBJ2-6|TRBV20-1|.|17|.
TGCAGTGCTAGAGTGAGGGTTCTGAACTCTGGGGCCAACGTCCTGACTTTC
CSARVRVLNSGANVLTF
>TRBJ1-2|TRBV12-3/TRBV12-4|.|13|large
TGTGCCAGCCTGCGCGGGGACGTACGTGGCTACACCTTC
CASLRGDVRGYTF
>TRBJ2-1|TRBV5-1|TRBD2|15|.
TGCGCCAGCAGCTCCTCTAGCGGGAGTTACAATGAGCAGTTCTTC
CASSSSSGSYNEQFF
>TRBJ2-1|TRBV12-3/TRBV12-4|.|14|many
TGTGCCAGCTTGGGTGGGGCGTCAGGCAATGAGCAGTTCTTC
CASLGGASGNEQFF